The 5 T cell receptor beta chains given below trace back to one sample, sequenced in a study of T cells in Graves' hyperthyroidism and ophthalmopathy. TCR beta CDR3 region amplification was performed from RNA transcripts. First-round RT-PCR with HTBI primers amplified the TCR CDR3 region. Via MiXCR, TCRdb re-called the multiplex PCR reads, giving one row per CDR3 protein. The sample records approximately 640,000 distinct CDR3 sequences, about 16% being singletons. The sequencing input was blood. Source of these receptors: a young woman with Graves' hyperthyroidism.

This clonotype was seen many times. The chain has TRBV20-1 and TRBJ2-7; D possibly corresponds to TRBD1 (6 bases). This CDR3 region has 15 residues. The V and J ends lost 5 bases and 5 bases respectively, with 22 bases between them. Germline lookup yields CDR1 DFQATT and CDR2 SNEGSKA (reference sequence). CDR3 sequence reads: CSAPLGEIRGHEQYF. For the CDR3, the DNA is TGCAGTGCTCCCCTAGGGGAAATCAGGGGTCACGAGCAGTACTTC.

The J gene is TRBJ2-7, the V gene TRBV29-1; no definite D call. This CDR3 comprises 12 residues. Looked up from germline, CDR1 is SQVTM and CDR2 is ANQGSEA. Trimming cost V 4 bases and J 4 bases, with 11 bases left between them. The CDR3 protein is CSVVVGPYEQYF. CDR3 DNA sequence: TGCAGCGTTGTTGTGGGCCCATACGAGCAGTACTTC.

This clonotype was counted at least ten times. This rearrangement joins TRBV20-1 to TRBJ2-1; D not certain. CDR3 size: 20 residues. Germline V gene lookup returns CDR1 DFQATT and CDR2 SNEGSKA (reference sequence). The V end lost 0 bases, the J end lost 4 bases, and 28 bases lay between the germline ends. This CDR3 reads CSARDLRQDAAHPFYNEQFF. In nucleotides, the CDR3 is TGCAGTGCTAGAGATCTACGGCAAGATGCCGCGCACCCTTTTTACAATGAGCAGTTCTTC.

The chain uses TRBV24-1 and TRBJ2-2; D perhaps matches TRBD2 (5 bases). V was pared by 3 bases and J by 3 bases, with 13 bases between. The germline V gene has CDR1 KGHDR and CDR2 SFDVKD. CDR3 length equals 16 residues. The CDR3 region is CATSDPLGVDTGELFF. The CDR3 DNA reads TGTGCCACCAGTGATCCCCTCGGGGTGGACACCGGGGAGCTGTTTTTT.

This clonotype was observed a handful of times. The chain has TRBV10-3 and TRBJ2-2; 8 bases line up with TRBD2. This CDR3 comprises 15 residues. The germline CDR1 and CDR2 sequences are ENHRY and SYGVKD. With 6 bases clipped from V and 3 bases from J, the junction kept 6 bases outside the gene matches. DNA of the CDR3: TGTGCCATCAGGAAAGCGGGAGTGTACACCGGGGAGCTGTTTTTT. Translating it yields CAIRKAGVYTGELFF.